This T cell receptor (beta chain) stems from a study of blood T cell repertoires in COVID-19 (dated by TCRdb to the early 2020s). At the level of the whole study: Samples covering the acute and convalescent phases of COVID-19 were provided by collaborators in the United States, Italy and Spain. The material from the prospective study consisted of cDNA or gDNA derived from T cells, B-cell-depleted T cells, or PBMCs. Deeply sampled blood TCRbeta repertoires from subjects exposed to, actively infected with, or recovered from COVID-19 were included in the dataset. The repertoires were released in a freely available public database meant as a resource for research on the immune response to SARS-CoV-2. The samples were drawn from the first 160 participants of the ongoing ImmuneRACE study and from some 1,300 subjects provided by 6 global collaborators. A de-identified subject ID, COVID-19 status, age in years and sex were almost always included in the sample metadata. Where HLA class I and class II types were available, the types were taken from metadata supplied by the sample provider, not from assay-based typing.

Each collaborating institution followed its own protocols to collect whole blood in K2EDTA tubes. For TCRbeta analysis, collaborator samples were shipped as frozen whole blood, as isolated PBMCs, or as DNA extracted from either sample type. Remarks on this clone: Its recognized antigen is unknown. The junction differs from germline at one of its ends, possibly a read error.

The CDR3 measures 14 amino acids from cysteine to phenylalanine. The kept DNA is CDR3 alone, 42 bases in frame from the first base. For CDR1 and CDR2, the germline V gene (reference sequence) lists LNHDA and SQIVND. Summary of the overall study and its limitations: Clinical and demographic metadata were provided uncurated, with the amount varying by source and participant.

TCRbeta CDR3 regions were amplified from genomic DNA using the immunoSEQ Assay, a bias-controlled multiplex PCR. On the authors' methods: The number of nucleated cells in each sample was estimated from the amplification of reference gene primers within the assay. To quantify the absolute abundance of each unique TCRbeta CDR3 rearrangement, sequence reads were collapsed and filtered. For each sample, productive Simpson clonality was calculated as the square root of Simpson's diversity index over productive rearrangements. Entries here come from immuneACCESS through TCRdb and include only in-frame sequences with V and J called. Some clones fail to appear in such tables; in the studies checked, an unresolved V gene covers under half of the shortfall, and the cause of the remainder is unknown. Clonal size and the V and J genes are those of that table, whereas D and trimming came from the DNA. A total of approximately 190,000 clones appear in this sample, around 83% of them only once. The ten largest clonotypes hold about 6% of the sample.

The source is a woman aged 40 to 50 with acute or convalescent COVID-19. The material sequenced was peripheral blood. This sequence uses TRBV19 and TRBJ1-2; the central 9 bases match TRBD1. Read as DNA, the sequence is TGTGCCAGCAGTAAAACCGGGACAGGGTACGACTACACCTTC. This is translated as CASSKTGTGYDYTF.